These 7 T cell receptor beta chains came from one sample sequenced in a study of regulatory T cells in long-lasting Graves disease (dated by TCRdb to about 2021). Library preparation used multiplex PCR. The data were produced on an Illumina HiSeq 4000. CDR3 regions were amplified by Arm-PCR with iRepertoire HTBI primers to construct TCR beta libraries. TCRdb passed the public sequencing reads through fastp at Q25 and MiXCR, retaining productive beta sequences. Records with the same CDR3 protein are collapsed into one entry carrying the most frequent genes and DNA. The sample table records 400,000 to 450,000 distinct CDR3 sequences; around 15% of these occur just once. The leading ten clones occupy roughly 10% of the sample. The intended sense of this specimen's time point label: newly diagnosed GD, antithyroid drugs for less than 3 months. For both TCR sequencing and RNA sequencing, RNA was extracted from PBMCs using TRIzol.

These sequences were also reported in another study, on T cells in Graves' hyperthyroidism and ophthalmopathy.

The source was peripheral blood mononuclear cells (PBMCs), collected at new diagnosis, from a patient treated with antithyroid drugs. The receptors were gathered from a woman under 40 with Graves disease. Donor details come from another sample of the same person, matched by shared clones.

This clonotype was observed many times. The genes are TRBV11-2 and TRBJ2-5; 7 positions match TRBD1. Trimming removed 7 bases from V and 2 bases from J; junction bases left unmatched: 7. CDR3 length: 14 residues. Germline CDR1 is SGHAT and CDR2 is FQNNGV. The CDR3 DNA follows: TGTGCCAGCACCCCCGGCAGGGGGCAAGAGACCCAGTACTTC. It specifies CASTPGRGQETQYF.

In this sample, this clonotype turned up a few times. Given a much more abundant clone one base away, this may be a read error. V gene TRBV27 combines with J gene TRBJ1-1, with TRBD1 identical over 10 bases. Germline V gene sequence: CDR1 MNHEY, CDR2 SMNVEV (reference sequence). The CDR3 consists of 13 residues. V lost 5 bases, J lost 3 bases, and 0 bases stayed unmatched. The CDR3 region is CASSDRGHTEAFF. The CDR3 DNA reads TGTGCCAGCAGTGACAGGGGGCACACTGAAGCTTTCTTT.

V usage is TRBV6-1 and J usage is TRBJ2-1, with TRBD2 matching 13 bases. The V gene end was trimmed by 6 bases and the J gene end by 8 bases; junction bases not matched to a gene: 4. This CDR3 contains 14 residues. In germline, CDR1 is MNHNS, CDR2 SASEGT. The CDR3 DNA reads TGTGCCAGCAGCGGGACTAGCGGGATCTATGAGCAGTTCTTC. Protein: CASSGTSGIYEQFF.

The chain has TRBV30 and TRBJ1-4; TRBD1 agrees at 9 bases. The ends lost 2 bases at V and 10 bases at J; junction bases unmatched: 11. The CDR3 spans 15 residues. The germline gives CDR1 GTSNPN, CDR2 SVGIG (reference sequence). CDR3 sequence reads: CAWSPPRTGVIKLFF. CDR3 nucleotide sequence: TGTGCCTGGAGTCCACCTCGGACAGGGGTGATAAAACTGTTTTTT.

J is TRBJ1-2 and V is TRBV10-2; D not resolved. Trimming pared 2 bases from V and 8 bases from J, leaving 15 bases between. The CDR3 has 14 amino acids. Per germline, CDR1 WSHSY and CDR2 SAAADI. CDR3 sequence: CASSEAGRYVGYTF. The CDR3 DNA follows: TGCGCCAGCAGTGAGGCGGGCCGATACGTGGGCTACACCTTC.

About this clonotype: The likely explanation is a read error, given a far larger clone one base away. The chain is built from TRBV7-8 and TRBJ1-1; 8 nucleotides align to TRBD1. The CDR3 extends over 15 amino acids. Germline V gene data show CDR1 as SGHVS and CDR2 as FQNEAQ. The CDR3 reads CTSRRDRGGNTEAFF. CDR3 in DNA: TGTACCAGCAGACGTGACAGGGGTGGGAACACTGAAGCTTTCTTT.

Details on this clonotype: One junction end disagrees with the germline gene, perhaps due to a read error. This rearrangement joins TRBV29-1 to TRBJ2-7; unclear D gene. The CDR3 is 12 amino acids. The germline gives CDR1 SQVTM, CDR2 ANQGSEA. The CDR3 DNA is TGCAGCGTTAAAGATCTAGGTTACGAGCAGTACTTC. It encodes CSVKDLGYEQYF.